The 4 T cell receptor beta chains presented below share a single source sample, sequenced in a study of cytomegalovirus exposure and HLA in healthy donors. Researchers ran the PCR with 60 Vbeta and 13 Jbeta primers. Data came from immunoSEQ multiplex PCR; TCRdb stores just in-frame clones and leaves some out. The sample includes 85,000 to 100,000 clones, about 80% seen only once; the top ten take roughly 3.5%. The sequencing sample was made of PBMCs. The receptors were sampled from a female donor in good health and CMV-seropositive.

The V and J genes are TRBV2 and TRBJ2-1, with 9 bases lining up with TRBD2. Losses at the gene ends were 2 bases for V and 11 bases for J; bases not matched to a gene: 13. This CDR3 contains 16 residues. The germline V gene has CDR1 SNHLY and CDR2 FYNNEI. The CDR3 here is CASSESEGLADHKQFF. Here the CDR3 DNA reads TGTGCCAGCAGTGAAAGCGAGGGACTAGCCGACCATAAGCAGTTCTTC.

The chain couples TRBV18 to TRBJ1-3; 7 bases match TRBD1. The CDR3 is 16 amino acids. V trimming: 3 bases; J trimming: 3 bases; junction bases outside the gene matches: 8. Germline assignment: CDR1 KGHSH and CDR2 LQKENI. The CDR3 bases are TGTGCCAGCTCACCCTCGCAGGGGGGATTTGGAAACACCATATATTTT. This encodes CASSPSQGGFGNTIYF.

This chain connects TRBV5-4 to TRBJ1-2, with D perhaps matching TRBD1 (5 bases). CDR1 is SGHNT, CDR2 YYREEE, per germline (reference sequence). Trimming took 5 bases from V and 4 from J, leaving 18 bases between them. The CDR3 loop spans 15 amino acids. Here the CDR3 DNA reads TGTGCCAGCAGTTGGGCCCGGGAGGGGCTCTATGGCTACACCTTC. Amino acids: CASSWAREGLYGYTF.

CDR3 nucleotides: TGTGCCAGCAGCGTAACAGGGGGTAGTAACTATGGCTACACCTTC. Translated, it gives CASSVTGGSNYGYTF. The chain has TRBV7-2 and TRBJ1-2; TRBD1 aligns across 8 bases. Germline-derived CDR1 and CDR2 are SGHTA and FQGNSA. The CDR3 extends over 15 amino acids. V lost 5 bases, J lost 1 base, and 6 bases stayed unmatched.